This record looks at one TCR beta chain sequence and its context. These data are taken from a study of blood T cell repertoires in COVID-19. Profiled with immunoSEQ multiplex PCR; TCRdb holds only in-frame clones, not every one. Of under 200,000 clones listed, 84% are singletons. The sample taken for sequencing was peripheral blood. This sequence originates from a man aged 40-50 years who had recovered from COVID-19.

CDR3 in DNA: TGTGCCAGCAGTGAAGAAACAGCGAGAAAGCGGGGCTACACCTTC. This gives the protein CASSEETARKRGYTF. The chain carries TRBV6-1 and TRBJ1-2; D ambiguous. The CDR3 runs to 15 residues. V was cut by 1 base and J by 8 bases, with 17 bases left in between. Germline lookup yields CDR1 MNHNS and CDR2 SASEGT.